The T cell receptor beta chain described here comes from a study of cytomegalovirus exposure and HLA in healthy donors. Study observations and caveats: For TCR beta chains, V- and J-gene trimming was later linked to a missense DCLRE1C variant. Cytomegalovirus-associated status was assigned to roughly 160 TCR beta chains.

PCR used 60 Vbeta primers and 13 Jbeta primers. Produced via immunoSEQ multiplex PCR; TCRdb's table is partial and in-frame only. This sample has about 190,000 clones, with roughly 77% found just once. Concerning this clone itself: Its matching antigen is unknown.

Participants comprised healthy donors of bone marrow. Unmatched junction bases numbered 7, after V lost 3 bases and J lost 2 bases. The germline gives CDR1 SGDLS, CDR2 YYNGEE. This CDR3 comprises 15 residues. This TCR derives from a woman in her 30s in good health and CMV-seropositive. Sequencing used PBMCs. The chain employs TRBV9 and TRBJ2-7, with 8 bases lining up with TRBD2. Here the CDR3 DNA reads TGTGCCAGCAGCGGGGGCCGGGAGGGCCCCTACGAGCAGTACTTC. It specifies CASSGGREGPYEQYF.